Shown below are 3 T cell receptor beta chains from a single sample sequenced in a study of naive and memory T cell subsets. Two oligonucleotides, mixed equimolar, formed the beta constant-region primer covering TRBC1 and TRBC2. MiXCR was run by TCRdb on the UMI-ligation and nested PCR reads, yielding one entry per CDR3 protein. The table includes 140,000 to 150,000 distinct CDR3 sequences, over 15% detected once. Sequences were obtained from naive CD4+ T cells from blood. The receptors come from a human donor in good health.

This clonotype was counted once. The gene calls are TRBV6-2 or TRBV6-3 and TRBJ2-5; D is ambiguous. Germline values: CDR1 MNHEY, CDR2 SVGEGT. CDR3 size: 14 residues. Trimming cost V 1 base and J 5 bases, with 11 bases left between them. The CDR3: CASSYLLGIETQYF. CDR3 sequence (DNA): TGTGCCAGCAGTTACTTGTTGGGGATCGAGACCCAGTACTTC.

This chain joins TRBV20-1 and TRBJ2-2; 13 nucleotides match TRBD2. Germline CDR1 reads DFQATT; CDR2 reads SNEGSKA (reference sequence). The CDR3 has 17 amino acids. Unmatched junction bases numbered 2, after V lost 1 base and J lost 0 bases. This chain's CDR3 is CSARGTSGSANTGELFF. CDR3 nucleotides: TGCAGTGCTAGAGGGACTAGCGGGAGTGCGAACACCGGGGAGCTGTTTTTT.

This clonotype has a handful of counts. V is TRBV11-2 and J is TRBJ1-2, with 7 bases matching TRBD1. Germline CDR1 is SGHAT and CDR2 is FQNNGV. After removal of 5 bases from V and 7 bases from J, the junction contained 10 bases not matched to a gene. The CDR3 is 14 residues long. The DNA of the CDR3 is TGTGCCAGCAGCGTCGACAGGGCGGCAACTGGCTACACCTTC. Translating gives CASSVDRAATGYTF.